The 10 T cell receptor beta chains given below trace back to one sample, sequenced in a study of PD-1 blockade in classical Hodgkin lymphoma. Assay used: immunoSEQ multiplex PCR; TCRdb lists only in-frame clones, some missing. This table holds some 13,000 clones, approximately 86% found once. Exposure to brentuximab vedotin varied, and each patient had relapsed following autologous stem cell transplantation. The sequencing here drew on peripheral blood mononuclear cells (PBMCs), taken at baseline. These receptors all stem from a human donor with classical Hodgkin lymphoma.

This clone was observed a single time. The V and J genes are TRBV5-1 and TRBJ1-2; D gene uncertain. The V and J ends lost 4 bases and 4 bases respectively, with 11 bases between them. CDR1 is SGHRS and CDR2 is YFSETQ in the germline V gene. The CDR3 spans 13 residues. For the CDR3, the DNA is TGCGCCAGCAGCATCAGCGTGATCTATGGCTACACCTTC. This gives the protein CASSISVIYGYTF.

The sample holds one count of this clone. The chain joins TRBV7-9 to TRBJ2-7, with unresolved D. Germline CDR1 and CDR2: SEHNR and FQNEAQ (reference sequence). There are 13 residues in the CDR3. V was trimmed by 5 bases and J by 3 bases, leaving 11 bases between them. The DNA of the CDR3 is TGTGCCAGCAGCGGGCGGACGAACTACGAGCAGTACTTC. Translated: CASSGRTNYEQYF.

The gene calls are TRBV2 and TRBJ2-7, with D perhaps TRBD1 or TRBD2 (5 bases each). Trimming pared 4 bases from V and 7 bases from J, leaving 17 bases between. This CDR3 is 14 amino acids long. Germline CDR1 SNHLY, CDR2 FYNNEI. DNA of the CDR3: TGTGCCAGCAGTGTTATGAGGGGAAGAGGAGAGCAGTACTTC. Translation gives CASSVMRGRGEQYF.

J is TRBJ2-1 and V is TRBV30; D call uncertain. Trimming pared 1 base from V and 3 bases from J, leaving 4 bases between. The CDR3 extends over 12 amino acids. The V gene's germline CDR1 is GTSNPN and CDR2 SVGIG (reference sequence). The CDR3 DNA reads as TGTGCCTGGAGTGCCCACTACAATGAGCAGTTCTTC. Translated: CAWSAHYNEQFF.

The sample holds one count of this clone. The V and J genes are TRBV5-6 and TRBJ1-1, with D unclear. The CDR3 is 15 residues long. Germline CDR1 and CDR2: SGHDT and YYEEEE. V gave up 3 bases and J gave up 3 bases, with 15 bases separating them. CDR3 protein: CASSSWWVAYTEAFF. In DNA, the CDR3 is TGTGCCAGCAGCTCCTGGTGGGTCGCGTACACTGAAGCTTTCTTT.

This chain uses TRBV4-2 with TRBJ2-1; perhaps D is TRBD1 or TRBD2 (7 bases each). Germline CDR1 is LGHNA and CDR2 is YNFKEQ. V lost 1 base and J lost 8, with 18 bases in between. This CDR3 has 16 residues. CDR3 nucleotides: TGTGCCAGCAGCCAAGGGCTGGGGCAGGGGGGGGATGAGCAGTTCTTC. Amino acids: CASSQGLGQGGDEQFF.

The V call is TRBV28, the J call TRBJ2-7; the match to TRBD2 covers 8 bases. CDR1 is MDHEN and CDR2 is SYDVKM in the germline V gene. The CDR3 sequence is 12 residues long. After removal of 7 bases from V and 8 bases from J, the junction contained 7 bases not matched to a gene. The CDR3 region has the DNA TGTGCCAGCACCCAGCGGGAGAACCAGCAGTACTTC. Translating gives CASTQRENQQYF. Drawing the rest from reference TRBV28 and TRBJ2-7, the complete variable domain is DVKVTQSSRYLVKRTGEKVFLECVQDMDHENMFWYRQDPGLGLRLIYFSYDVKMKEKGDIPEGYSVSREKKERFSLILESASTNQTSMYLCASTQRENQQYFGPGTRLTVT.

V usage is TRBV7-8 and J usage is TRBJ2-6; 8 bases map to TRBD2. Germline V CDR1 and CDR2: SGHVS, FQNEAQ. Unmatched junction bases numbered 10, after V lost 6 bases and J lost 0 bases. The CDR3 covers 18 residues. CDR3 in amino acids: CASRPGLASRSGANVLTF. Written as DNA, the CDR3 is TGTGCCAGCAGGCCTGGACTAGCTTCACGCTCTGGGGCCAACGTCCTGACTTTC.

Details on this clone: Compared with germline, one end of the junction differs, possibly owing to a read error. The V call is TRBV7-3, the J call TRBJ1-5; TRBD1 agrees at 9 bases. In germline, CDR1 is SGHTA, CDR2 FQGTGA. This CDR3 is built from 14 residues. CDR3 nucleotide sequence: TGTGCCAGCAGCATAACAGGGGGCACTCAGCCCCAGCATTTT. This sequence encodes CASSITGGTQPQHF.

The chain has TRBV6-6 and TRBJ2-1; D gene uncertain. Between the trimmed V and J ends, which lost 4 bases and 5 bases, there was a span of 9 bases. In germline, CDR1 is MNHNY, CDR2 SVGAGI (reference sequence). The CDR3 loop spans 13 amino acids. This CDR3 is CASSSPQNNEQFF. The CDR3 coding sequence is TGTGCCAGCAGTTCCCCCCAGAACAATGAGCAGTTCTTC.